This T cell receptor beta chain emerged from a study of T cell changes during pregnancy in multiple sclerosis (dated by TCRdb to the late 2010s). Context from the whole study: Changes in the T cell repertoire over the course of pregnancy were examined in this study in women with multiple sclerosis.

The germline V gene (reference sequence) gives CDR1 as MNHEY and CDR2 as SMNVEV. V gives up 3 bases and J gives up 2 bases, and the segment between their germline ends measures 11 bases. The CDR3 sequence holds 14 residues, the cysteine and phenylalanine included. The retained sequence is limited to the CDR3, 42 bases, with the frame set at the first base. Points on this clone: Its antigen has not been determined. Nothing much larger sits one base from this clone, and base qualities are not available.

Libraries were constructed by the immunoSEQ multiplex PCR assay. The clones in this table, taken by TCRdb from immuneACCESS, are in-frame only. Not every clone is retained; where verified, under half of the shortfall comes from an unresolved V gene, and the cause of the rest is unknown. Present in this sample are 85,000 to 100,000 clones, approximately 93% of which were seen just once. The ten most abundant clones make up 0.99% of the sample. The material was peripheral blood, obtained after pregnancy. The sequence links TRBV27 to TRBJ2-7, and perhaps TRBD2 as D gene, on 5 matching bases. This TCR was recovered from a female donor with multiple sclerosis, enrolled in a pregnancy study. The bases are TGTGCCAGCAGTTTTGGGCTCGGGGCCTACGAGCAGTACTTC. It specifies CASSFGLGAYEQYF.